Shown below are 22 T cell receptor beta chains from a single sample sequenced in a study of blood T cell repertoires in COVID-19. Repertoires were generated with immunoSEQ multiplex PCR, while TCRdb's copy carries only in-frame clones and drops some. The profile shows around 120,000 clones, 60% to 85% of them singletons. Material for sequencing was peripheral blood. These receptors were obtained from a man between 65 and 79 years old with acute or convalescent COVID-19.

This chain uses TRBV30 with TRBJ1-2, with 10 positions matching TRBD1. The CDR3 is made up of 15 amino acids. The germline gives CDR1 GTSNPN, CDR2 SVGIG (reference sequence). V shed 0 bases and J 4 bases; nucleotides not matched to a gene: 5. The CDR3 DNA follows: TGTGCCTGGAGTGTTGTGACAGGGGGCGGCTATGGCTACACCTTC. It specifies CAWSVVTGGGYGYTF.

DNA for the CDR3: TGTGCCACCAGCAGGCCACAGGGGGCGCGCGGACAGCCCCAGCATTTT. This sequence encodes CATSRPQGARGQPQHF. V usage is TRBV15 and J usage is TRBJ1-5; 9 bases map to TRBD1. Germline V CDR1 and CDR2: LNHNV, YYDKDF (reference sequence). Germline trimming cut 3 bases from V and 7 bases from J; bases unmatched to any gene: 10. The CDR3 runs to 16 residues.

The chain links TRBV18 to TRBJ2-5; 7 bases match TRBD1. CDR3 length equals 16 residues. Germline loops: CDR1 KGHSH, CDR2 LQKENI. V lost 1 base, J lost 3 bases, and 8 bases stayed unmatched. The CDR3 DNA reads TGTGCCAGCTCACCACGCGTTTCAGGGGGTGAAGAGACCCAGTACTTC. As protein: CASSPRVSGGEETQYF.

CDR3 protein: CASSDSIQREVDEQFF. CDR3 sequence (DNA): TGTGCCAGCAGCGACTCTATCCAGCGGGAGGTGGATGAGCAGTTCTTC. This chain uses TRBV7-9 with TRBJ2-1, with 9 bases matching TRBD2. Germline V gene lookup returns CDR1 SEHNR and CDR2 FQNEAQ (reference sequence). V lost 5 bases and J lost 8; bases outside the gene matches: 13. The CDR3 is 16 residues long.

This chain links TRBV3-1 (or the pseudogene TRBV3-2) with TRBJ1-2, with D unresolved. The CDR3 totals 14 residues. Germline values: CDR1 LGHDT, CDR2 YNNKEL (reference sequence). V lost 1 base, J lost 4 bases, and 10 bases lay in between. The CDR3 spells CASSQVRGGYGYTF. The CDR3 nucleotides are TGTGCCAGCAGCCAAGTTCGGGGTGGCTATGGCTACACCTTC.

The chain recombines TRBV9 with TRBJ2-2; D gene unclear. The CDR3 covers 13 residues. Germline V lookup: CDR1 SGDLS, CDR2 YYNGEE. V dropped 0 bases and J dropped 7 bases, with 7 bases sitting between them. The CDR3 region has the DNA TGTGCCAGCAGCGTAGAAATTAGCGGGGAGCTGTTTTTT. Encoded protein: CASSVEISGELFF.

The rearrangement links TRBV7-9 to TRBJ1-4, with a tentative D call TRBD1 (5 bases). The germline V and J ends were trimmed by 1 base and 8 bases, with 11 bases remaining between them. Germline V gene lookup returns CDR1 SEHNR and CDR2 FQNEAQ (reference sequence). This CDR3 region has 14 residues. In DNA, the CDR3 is TGTGCCAGCAGCTTAGGGACAACAGGCGAAAAACTGTTTTTT. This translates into CASSLGTTGEKLFF.

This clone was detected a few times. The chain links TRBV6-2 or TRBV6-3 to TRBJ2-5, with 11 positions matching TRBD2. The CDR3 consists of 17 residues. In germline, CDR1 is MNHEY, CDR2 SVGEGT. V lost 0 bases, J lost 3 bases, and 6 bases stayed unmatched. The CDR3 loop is CASSYSIAGGPEETQYF. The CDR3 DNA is TGTGCCAGCAGTTACTCGATAGCGGGAGGGCCAGAAGAGACCCAGTACTTC.

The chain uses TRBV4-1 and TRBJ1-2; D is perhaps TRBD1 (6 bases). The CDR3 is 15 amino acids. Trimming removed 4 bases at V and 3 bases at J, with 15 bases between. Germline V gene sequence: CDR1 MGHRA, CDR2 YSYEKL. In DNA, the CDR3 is TGCGCCAGCAGCCTGACGGACGCAGGGGACTATGGCTACACCTTC. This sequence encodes CASSLTDAGDYGYTF.

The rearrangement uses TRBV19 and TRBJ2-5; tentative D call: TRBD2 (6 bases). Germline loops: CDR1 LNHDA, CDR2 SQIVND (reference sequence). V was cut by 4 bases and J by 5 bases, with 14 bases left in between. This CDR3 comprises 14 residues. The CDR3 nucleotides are TGTGCCAGTAGTACCCGAGGACTACGGGAGACCCAGTACTTC. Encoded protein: CASSTRGLRETQYF.

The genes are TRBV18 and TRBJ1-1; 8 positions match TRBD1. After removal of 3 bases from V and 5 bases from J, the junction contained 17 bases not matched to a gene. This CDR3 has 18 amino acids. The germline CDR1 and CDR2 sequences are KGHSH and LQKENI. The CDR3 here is CASSPLGRQGWGRTEAFF. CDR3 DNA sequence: TGTGCCAGCTCACCTTTGGGAAGACAGGGGTGGGGTCGTACTGAAGCTTTCTTT.

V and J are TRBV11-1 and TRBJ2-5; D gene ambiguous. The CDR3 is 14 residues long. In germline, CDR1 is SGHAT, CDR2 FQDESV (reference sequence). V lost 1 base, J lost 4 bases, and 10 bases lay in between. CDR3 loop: CASSLVGGGETQYF. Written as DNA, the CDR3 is TGTGCCAGCAGCTTAGTAGGCGGCGGAGAGACCCAGTACTTC.

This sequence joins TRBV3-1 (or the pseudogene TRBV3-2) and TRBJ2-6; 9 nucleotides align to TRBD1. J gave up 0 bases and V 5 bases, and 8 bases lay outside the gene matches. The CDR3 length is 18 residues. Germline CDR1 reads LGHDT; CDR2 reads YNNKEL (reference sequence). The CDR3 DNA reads TGTGCCAGCAGCTGTCGGACAGGGGAACTCTCTGGGGCCAACGTCCTGACTTTC. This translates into CASSCRTGELSGANVLTF.

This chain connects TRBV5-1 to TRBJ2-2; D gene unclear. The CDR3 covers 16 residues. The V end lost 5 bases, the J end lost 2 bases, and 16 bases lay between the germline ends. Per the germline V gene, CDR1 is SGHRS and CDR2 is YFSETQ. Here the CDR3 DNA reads TGCGCCAGCAGTTCCCTGGCTCTAGAAAACACCGGGGAGCTGTTTTTT. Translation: CASSSLALENTGELFF.

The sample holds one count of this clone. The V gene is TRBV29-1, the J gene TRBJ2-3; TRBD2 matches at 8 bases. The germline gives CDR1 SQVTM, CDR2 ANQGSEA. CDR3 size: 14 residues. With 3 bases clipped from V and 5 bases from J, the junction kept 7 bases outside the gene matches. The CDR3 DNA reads TGCAGCGTTGAGGGACTAGTTATGATAGATACGCAGTATTTT. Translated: CSVEGLVMIDTQYF.

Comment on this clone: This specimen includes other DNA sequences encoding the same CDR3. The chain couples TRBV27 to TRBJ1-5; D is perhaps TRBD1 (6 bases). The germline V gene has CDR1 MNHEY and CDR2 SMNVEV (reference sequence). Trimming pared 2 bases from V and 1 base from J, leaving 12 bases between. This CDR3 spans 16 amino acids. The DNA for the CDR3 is TGTGCCAGCAGTTTAAGGGCGGGGGCAAGCAATCAGCCCCAGCATTTT. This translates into CASSLRAGASNQPQHF.

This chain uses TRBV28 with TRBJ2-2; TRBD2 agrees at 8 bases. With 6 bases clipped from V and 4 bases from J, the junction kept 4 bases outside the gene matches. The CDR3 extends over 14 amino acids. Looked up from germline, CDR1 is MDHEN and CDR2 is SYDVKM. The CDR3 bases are TGTGCCAGCAGGGGGACTAGTTCCACCGGGGAGCTGTTTTTT. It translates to CASRGTSSTGELFF.

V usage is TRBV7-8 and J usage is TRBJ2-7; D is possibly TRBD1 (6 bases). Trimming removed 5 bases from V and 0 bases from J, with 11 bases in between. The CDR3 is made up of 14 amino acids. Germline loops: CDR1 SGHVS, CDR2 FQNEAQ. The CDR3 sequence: CASSPDRNSYEQYF. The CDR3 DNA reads TGTGCCAGCAGCCCCGACAGGAACTCCTACGAGCAGTACTTC.

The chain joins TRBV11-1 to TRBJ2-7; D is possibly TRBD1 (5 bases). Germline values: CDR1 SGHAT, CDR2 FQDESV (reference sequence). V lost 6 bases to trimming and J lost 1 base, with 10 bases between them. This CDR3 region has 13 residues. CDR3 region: CASRGQGSYEQYF. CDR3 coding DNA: TGTGCCAGCAGGGGTCAGGGTTCCTACGAGCAGTACTTC.

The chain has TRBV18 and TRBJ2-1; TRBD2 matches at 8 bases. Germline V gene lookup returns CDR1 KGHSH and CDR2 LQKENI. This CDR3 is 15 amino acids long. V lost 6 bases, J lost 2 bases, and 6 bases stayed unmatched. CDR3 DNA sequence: TGTGCCAGCTCTGGGGCGGGAGGTCCCTACAATGAGCAGTTCTTC. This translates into CASSGAGGPYNEQFF.

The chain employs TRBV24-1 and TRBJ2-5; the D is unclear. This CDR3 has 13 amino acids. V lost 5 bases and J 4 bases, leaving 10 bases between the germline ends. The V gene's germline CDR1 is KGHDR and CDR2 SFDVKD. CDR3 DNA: TGTGCCACCAGTGGAAATAGCCCAGAGACCCAGTACTTC. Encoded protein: CATSGNSPETQYF.

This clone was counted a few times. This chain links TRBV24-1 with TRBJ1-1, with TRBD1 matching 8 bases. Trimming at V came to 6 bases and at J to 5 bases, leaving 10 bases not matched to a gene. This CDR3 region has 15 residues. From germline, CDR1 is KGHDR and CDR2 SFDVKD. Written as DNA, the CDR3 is TGTGCCACCAGTCCTTTCCCAGGGGGCGATACTGAAGCTTTCTTT. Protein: CATSPFPGGDTEAFF.